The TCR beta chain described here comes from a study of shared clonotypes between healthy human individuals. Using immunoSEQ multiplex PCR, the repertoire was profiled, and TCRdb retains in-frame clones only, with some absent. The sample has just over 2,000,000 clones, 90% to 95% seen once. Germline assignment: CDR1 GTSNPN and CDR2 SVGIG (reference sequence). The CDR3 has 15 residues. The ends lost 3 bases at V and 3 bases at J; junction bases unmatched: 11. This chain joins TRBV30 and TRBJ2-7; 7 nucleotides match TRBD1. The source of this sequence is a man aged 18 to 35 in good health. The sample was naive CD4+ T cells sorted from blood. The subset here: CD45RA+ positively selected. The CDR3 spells CAWRERQGVVYEQYF. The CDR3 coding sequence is TGTGCCTGGAGGGAAAGACAGGGAGTGGTCTACGAGCAGTACTTC.